What follows are 27 T cell receptor beta chains derived from one specimen sequenced in a study of blood T cell repertoires in COVID-19. The protocol was immunoSEQ multiplex PCR, while the TCRdb copy is restricted to in-frame clones and leaves out a portion. This table has about 120,000 clones, approximately 90% appearing once. What was sequenced was peripheral blood. Source of these receptors: a human donor in a cohort sampled during active COVID-19.

This chain connects TRBV14 to TRBJ2-7; maybe TRBD1 (6 bases). The CDR3 runs 17 residues. Trimming removed 3 bases from V and 0 bases from J, with 18 bases in between. Germline CDR1 is SGHDN and CDR2 is FVKESK. The CDR3 DNA reads as TGTGCCAGCAGCCACGGGACAAGAAAATTAAACTCCTACGAGCAGTACTTC. This codes for CASSHGTRKLNSYEQYF.

V usage is TRBV7-9 and J usage is TRBJ1-4; D gene unclear. The length of the CDR3 is 15 residues. Trimming left V 5 bases short and J 6 bases short, with 16 bases between. Germline CDR1 is SEHNR and CDR2 is FQNEAQ (reference sequence). CDR3 sequence reads: CASSDPPRRDEKLFF. The CDR3 coding sequence is TGTGCCAGCAGCGATCCTCCCCGGAGGGATGAAAAACTGTTTTTT.

Only one count was recorded for this clone. The chain links TRBV5-6 to TRBJ1-2; tentatively, D is TRBD1 (5 bases). This CDR3 region has 14 residues. The V gene lost 0 bases and the J gene lost 1 base, with 7 bases spanning the gap. Germline CDR1 is SGHDT and CDR2 is YYEEEE. CDR3 DNA: TGTGCCAGCAGCTTGGGACAGAGTAACTATGGCTACACCTTC. Encoded protein: CASSLGQSNYGYTF.

V gene TRBV27 combines with J gene TRBJ2-1, with unresolved D. Germline V CDR1 and CDR2: MNHEY, SMNVEV (reference sequence). This CDR3 is built from 15 residues. Between the trimmed V and J ends, which lost 4 bases and 5 bases, there was a span of 15 bases. The CDR3 nucleotides read TGTGCCAGCAGTTCCCAGACGAGGATGAACAATGAGCAGTTCTTC. It encodes CASSSQTRMNNEQFF.

The J gene is TRBJ2-1, the V gene TRBV9, with D perhaps matching TRBD2 (5 bases). Looked up from germline, CDR1 is SGDLS and CDR2 is YYNGEE. The V end lost 4 bases, the J end lost 0 bases, and 14 bases lay between the germline ends. The CDR3 has 16 amino acids. CDR3 amino acids: CASSKEVAHSYNEQFF. The CDR3 DNA sequence: TGTGCCAGCAGCAAGGAGGTGGCCCACTCCTACAATGAGCAGTTCTTC.

This clone was found once. This chain links TRBV25-1 with TRBJ2-5, with 10 bases lining up with TRBD1. Germline V lookup: CDR1 MGHDK, CDR2 SYGVNS. Losses at the gene ends were 6 bases for V and 5 bases for J; bases not matched to a gene: 6. This CDR3 spans 14 amino acids. The DNA of the CDR3 is TGTGCCAGCAGCCGACAGGGGGCTACGGAGACCCAGTACTTC. Protein sequence: CASSRQGATETQYF.

Only one count was recorded for this clone. The chain uses TRBV10-3 and TRBJ2-3; 8 bases match TRBD2. This CDR3 has 15 amino acids. The V segment lost 3 bases and the J segment 2 bases; nucleotides outside the gene matches: 4. The germline V gene encodes CDR1 ENHRY and CDR2 SYGVKD. The CDR3 DNA sequence: TGTGCCATCAGTGAACCCGGGGGGGCCACAGATACGCAGTATTTT. As protein: CAISEPGGATDTQYF.

The chain combines TRBV30 with TRBJ2-1; D is perhaps TRBD1 (5 bases). V was pared by 4 bases and J by 1 base, with 8 bases between. Germline CDR1 GTSNPN, CDR2 SVGIG (reference sequence). The CDR3 loop spans 13 amino acids. The CDR3 nucleotides are TGTGCCTGGACTAGGGGATCCTACAATGAGCAGTTCTTC. The encoded protein is CAWTRGSYNEQFF.

The CDR3 is CAWNYGNNEKLFF. The DNA for the CDR3 is TGTGCCTGGAATTACGGGAATAATGAAAAACTGTTTTTT. This chain connects TRBV30 to TRBJ1-4, with D hard to call. The CDR3 length is 13 residues. Germline-derived CDR1 and CDR2 are GTSNPN and SVGIG (reference sequence). Trimming cost V 4 bases and J 4 bases, with 10 bases left between them.

DNA for the CDR3: TGTGCCAGTAGCCCGGGACAGAGGTTCCAGCAGTACTTC. Residues: CASSPGQRFQQYF. This sequence joins TRBV19 and TRBJ2-7, with 7 nucleotides matching TRBD1. The V gene end was trimmed by 6 bases and the J gene end by 8 bases; junction bases not matched to a gene: 10. CDR1 is LNHDA and CDR2 is SQIVND in the germline V gene (reference sequence). CDR3 length: 13 amino acids.

The CDR3 is CASSKTPNTEAFF. CDR3 bases: TGTGCCAGCAGCAAAACACCGAACACTGAAGCTTTCTTT. The rearrangement links TRBV7-2 to TRBJ1-1; unclear D gene. CDR3 length equals 13 residues. Deletions cut 5 bases from V and 1 base from J, with 8 bases between. CDR1 and CDR2 from the germline V gene are SGHTA and FQGNSA. Supplemented by reference TRBV7-2 and TRBJ1-1, the full variable domain reads GAGVSQSPSNKVTEKGKDVELRCDPISGHTALYWYRQSLGQGLEFLIYFQGNSAPDKSGLPSDRFSAERTGGSVSTLTIQRTQQEDSAVYLCASSKTPNTEAFFGQGTRLTVV.

Written as DNA, the CDR3 is TGTGCCAGTAGGAGTGCGGTAGGGGCCGGGAACACTGAAGCTTTCTTT. It codes for CASRSAVGAGNTEAFF. The genes are TRBV19 and TRBJ1-1, with a weak D call TRBD1 (5 bases). The CDR3 extends over 16 amino acids. CDR1 and CDR2 (germline): LNHDA, SQIVND (reference sequence). V dropped 6 bases and J dropped 1 base, with 18 bases sitting between them.

This clone came up once. The V gene is TRBV7-2, the J gene TRBJ2-4; TRBD1 matches 7 bases. The CDR3 consists of 13 residues. Germline values: CDR1 SGHTA, CDR2 FQGNSA. J was trimmed by 9 bases and V by 1 base; bases with no gene match: 3. CDR3 in amino acids: CASSLETGSIQYF. CDR3 sequence (DNA): TGTGCCAGCAGCTTAGAGACAGGGTCCATTCAGTACTTC.

The rearrangement joins TRBV18 to TRBJ2-1; 10 bases agree with TRBD1. CDR1 and CDR2 from the germline V gene are KGHSH and LQKENI. The CDR3 contains 16 residues. V trimming: 0 bases; J trimming: 9 bases; junction bases outside the gene matches: 8. For the CDR3, the DNA is TGTGCCAGCTCACCACCTGGACAGGGGGTTCGTAGTGAGCAGTTCTTC. Its translation: CASSPPGQGVRSEQFF.

This sequence joins TRBV6-5 and TRBJ2-5, with D perhaps TRBD2 (6 bases). The V gene's germline CDR1 is MNHEY and CDR2 SVGAGI. The CDR3 has 15 residues. V lost 6 bases and J lost 5, with 19 bases in between. CDR3 sequence: CASSRTVVGRETQYF. CDR3 DNA: TGTGCCAGCAGCCGTACGGTGGTGGGGAGGGAGACCCAGTACTTC.

V gene TRBV18 combines with J gene TRBJ2-1; weak D call: TRBD1 (6 bases). Per germline, CDR1 KGHSH and CDR2 LQKENI. Trimming pared 3 bases from V and 10 bases from J, leaving 13 bases between. The CDR3 contains 13 residues. CDR3 coding DNA: TGTGCCAGCTCACCCCGAAGTCAGGGGGAGCAGTTCTTC. Translation: CASSPRSQGEQFF.

This clone was detected a few times. The chain links TRBV2 to TRBJ2-5, with 7 nucleotides matching TRBD1. J gave up 1 base and V 5 bases, and 7 bases lay outside the gene matches. The CDR3 consists of 15 residues. Germline CDR1 is SNHLY and CDR2 is FYNNEI. The CDR3 DNA is TGTGCCAGCAGTTACTACGCAGGGGGCCAAGAGACCCAGTACTTC. Protein: CASSYYAGGQETQYF.

The chain recombines TRBV30 with TRBJ2-1; 13 nucleotides match TRBD2. V lost 1 base to trimming and J lost 8 bases; unmatched junction nucleotides: 2. This CDR3 region has 14 residues. The germline gives CDR1 GTSNPN, CDR2 SVGIG (reference sequence). The CDR3 DNA follows: TGTGCCTGGAGTGAGGGACTAGCGGGGTATGAGCAGTTCTTC. Translated, it gives CAWSEGLAGYEQFF. The full variable domain, completed using reference TRBV30 and TRBJ2-1, is SQTIHQWPATLVQPVGSPLSLECTVEGTSNPNLYWYRQAAGRGLQLLFYSVGIGQISSEVPQNLSASRPQDRQFILSSKKLLLSDSGFYLCAWSEGLAGYEQFFGPGTRLTVL.

The DNA of the CDR3 is TGCGCCAGCAGCTTGGGTAGGGGGAGCCTGAACACTGAAGCTTTCTTT. Residues: CASSLGRGSLNTEAFF. The chain is built from TRBV5-1 and TRBJ1-1; TRBD1 might be the D (6 bases). This CDR3 has 16 amino acids. In germline, CDR1 is SGHRS, CDR2 YFSETQ. V lost 0 bases to trimming and J lost 0 bases, with 12 bases between them. The whole variable domain, remainder taken from reference TRBV5-1 and TRBJ1-1, is KAGVTQTPRYLIKTRGQQVTLSCSPISGHRSVSWYQQTPGQGLQFLFEYFSETQRNKGNFPGRFSGRQFSNSRSEMNVSTLELGDSALYLCASSLGRGSLNTEAFFGQGTRLTVV.

This chain's CDR3 is CASRKTGASEQFF. The CDR3 DNA reads as TGTGCCAGCCGGAAGACAGGGGCCTCTGAGCAGTTCTTC. The gene calls are TRBV6-5 and TRBJ2-1, with 8 bases identical to TRBD1. Germline loops: CDR1 MNHEY, CDR2 SVGAGI. The CDR3 consists of 13 residues. V lost 8 bases, J lost 9 bases, and 9 bases stayed unmatched.

The gene calls are TRBV7-2 and TRBJ2-1; D is possibly TRBD2 (6 bases). Per the germline V gene, CDR1 is SGHTA and CDR2 is FQGNSA. With 1 base removed from V and 0 bases from J, the gap between germline ends came to 10 bases. There are 16 residues in the CDR3. CDR3: CASSLGSGSSYNEQFF. As DNA, the CDR3 is TGTGCCAGCAGCTTAGGGTCCGGGAGCTCCTACAATGAGCAGTTCTTC.

V is TRBV3-1 (or the pseudogene TRBV3-2) and J is TRBJ1-2; D not certain. Germline V gene lookup returns CDR1 LGHDT and CDR2 YNNKEL (reference sequence). The CDR3 length is 15 residues. Trimming took off 0 bases at V and 5 bases at J, with 13 bases between the two ends. CDR3 DNA: TGTGCCAGCAGCCAAGATTTTGCGGGAGCGTATGGCTACACCTTC. Translation: CASSQDFAGAYGYTF.

In its sample, this clone was seen once. The chain joins TRBV5-1 to TRBJ1-3, with D unclear. Germline CDR1 and CDR2: SGHRS and YFSETQ. This CDR3 has 15 amino acids. V lost 3 bases and J lost 0, with 10 bases in between. This CDR3 reads CASSSEDISGNTIYF. CDR3 sequence (DNA): TGCGCCAGCAGCTCGGAGGATATCTCTGGAAACACCATATATTTT.

This clone was counted once. The chain carries TRBV7-9 and TRBJ1-4; D gene unclear. Trimming pared 0 bases from V and 8 bases from J, leaving 4 bases between. The CDR3 has 12 residues. Germline V CDR1 and CDR2: SEHNR, FQNEAQ (reference sequence). As DNA, the CDR3 is TGTGCCAGCAGCTTAGCGCGAGAAAAACTGTTTTTT. Its translation: CASSLAREKLFF.

This CDR3 reads CASSGDSANYGYTF. The CDR3 nucleotides are TGTGCCAGCAGTGGGGACAGCGCTAACTATGGCTACACCTTC. The rearrangement uses TRBV28 and TRBJ1-2, with 7 bases that match TRBD1. CDR1 MDHEN and CDR2 SYDVKM come from the germline V gene. CDR3 length equals 14 residues. The ends lost 5 bases at V and 0 bases at J; junction bases unmatched: 3.

The J gene is TRBJ2-7, the V gene TRBV7-2; 10 nucleotides line up with TRBD2. The junction had 4 bases not matched to a gene; V was cut back by 2 bases and J by 0 bases. Germline loops: CDR1 SGHTA, CDR2 FQGNSA. This CDR3 is 16 amino acids long. The DNA of the CDR3 is TGTGCCAGCAGCTTACAAAGGACTAGCGGCTCCTACGAGCAGTACTTC. Protein: CASSLQRTSGSYEQYF.

The V gene is TRBV7-9, the J gene TRBJ2-6, with 11 bases matching TRBD2. CDR3 size: 18 residues. Germline-derived CDR1 and CDR2 are SEHNR and FQNEAQ (reference sequence). The J segment lost 0 bases and the V segment lost 5 bases, leaving 6 bases of the junction unmatched. CDR3 in amino acids: CASSPGLAGYSGANVLTF. The DNA for the CDR3 is TGTGCCAGCAGCCCAGGACTAGCGGGCTACTCTGGGGCCAACGTCCTGACTTTC.